This entry concerns a single T cell receptor beta chain. Survey-level immunoSEQ sequencing profiled the TCR beta repertoire. Sequenced by immunoSEQ multiplex PCR; TCRdb stores in-frame clones only, minus some. The top ten hold about 10% of the sample, which has about 50,000 clones, over 90% seen once. The CDR3 consists of 15 residues. Trimming removed 4 bases at V and 3 bases at J, with 15 bases between. Germline V CDR1 and CDR2: MNHEY, SVGAGI. The receptor's source is a man aged 35-49 years with rheumatoid arthritis. The sequenced sample consisted of PBMCs. The chain recombines TRBV6-5 with TRBJ2-5, with D uncertain. The CDR3 sequence is CASSFRVPTKETQYF. CDR3 bases: TGTGCCAGCAGTTTCCGGGTCCCCACAAAAGAGACCCAGTACTTC.